A selection of T cell receptor beta chains follows, all from one sample in a study of T-cell reconstitution after alpha-beta-depleted transplantation in children. In TCRdb, the PCR reads were re-called with MiXCR into one record per CDR3 protein. Of over 550,000 distinct CDR3 sequences in the sample, roughly a tenth were seen once. Source: PBMCs from the stem cell graft donor, taken from the stem cell graft. Receptors originate from a human donor who donated a stem cell graft to a child with acute myeloid leukemia. Each CDR3 is given with its conserved first and last residue. The D gene is left open where the match is weak. Some rows mark clone size as missing; the rest say once, few, many or name a class of expanded clone.

d_gene: TRBD1; abundance: few; len: 16; j_gene: TRBJ1-5; v_gene: TRBV20-1; CDR3nt: TGCAGTGCTAGCCCGGGACAGGGGTTTCCGGGACAGCCCCAGCATTTT; CDR3aa: CSASPGQGFPGQPQHF
d_gene: TRBD2; abundance: many; len: 17; j_gene: TRBJ2-1; v_gene: TRBV20-1; CDR3nt: TGCAGTGCTAGTCAACTAGCGGGAGGGATAATTGTTAATGAGCAGTTCTTC; CDR3aa: CSASQLAGGIIVNEQFF
d_gene: -; abundance: few; len: 12; j_gene: TRBJ2-1; v_gene: TRBV10-3; CDR3nt: TGTGCCCTCCGAAGCCCCGGGAATGAGCAGTTCTTC; CDR3aa: CALRSPGNEQFF
d_gene: -; abundance: -; len: 16; j_gene: TRBJ2-7; v_gene: TRBV20-1; CDR3nt: TGCAGTGCTAGAGATCTAAGGGACTCCGATTACTACGAGCAGTACTTC; CDR3aa: CSARDLRDSDYYEQYF
d_gene: TRBD1; abundance: few; len: 16; j_gene: TRBJ1-2; v_gene: TRBV27; CDR3nt: TGTGCCAGCAGTTTATCTGGACAGGGGAACTACTATGGCTACACCTTC; CDR3aa: CASSLSGQGNYYGYTF
d_gene: -; abundance: few; len: 15; j_gene: TRBJ2-2; v_gene: TRBV5-1; CDR3nt: TGCGCCAGCAGGTTGGCAGGCCGAGGCACCGGGGAGCTGTTTTTT; CDR3aa: CASRLAGRGTGELFF
d_gene: -; abundance: many; len: 14; j_gene: TRBJ2-5; v_gene: TRBV12-3/TRBV12-4; CDR3nt: TGTGCCAGCAGCCAACAGGCATCGGGGGAGACCCAGTACTTC; CDR3aa: CASSQQASGETQYF
d_gene: TRBD2; abundance: few; len: 18; j_gene: TRBJ2-4; v_gene: TRBV4-3; CDR3nt: TGCGCCAGCAGCCAAGATCCGGGACTAGCGGGATTCAAAAACATTCAGTACTTC; CDR3aa: CASSQDPGLAGFKNIQYF
d_gene: -; abundance: -; len: 12; j_gene: TRBJ1-1; v_gene: TRBV6-2/TRBV6-3; CDR3nt: TGTGCCAGCAGCTGGGGCGGACTAGAAGCTTTCTTT; CDR3aa: CASSWGGLEAFF
d_gene: -; abundance: many; len: 17; j_gene: TRBJ2-2; v_gene: TRBV4-3; CDR3nt: TGCGCCAGCAGCCAAGGGGCTTCGAGGGCCAACGCCGGGGAGCTGTTTTTT; CDR3aa: CASSQGASRANAGELFF
d_gene: -; abundance: many; len: 13; j_gene: TRBJ2-7; v_gene: TRBV20-1; CDR3nt: TGCAGTGCTAAAGAACTAGACCGGTACGAGCAGTACTTC; CDR3aa: CSAKELDRYEQYF
d_gene: -; abundance: -; len: 12; j_gene: TRBJ2-1; v_gene: TRBV6-6; CDR3nt: TGTGCCAGTAACGAGTTAGACAATGAGCAGTTCTTC; CDR3aa: CASNELDNEQFF
d_gene: TRBD2; abundance: few; len: 17; j_gene: TRBJ2-2; v_gene: TRBV20-1; CDR3nt: TGCAGTGCTAGAGATCGGACTAGCGGGCCTAACACCGGGGAGCTGTTTTTT; CDR3aa: CSARDRTSGPNTGELFF
d_gene: TRBD2; abundance: -; len: 17; j_gene: TRBJ2-2; v_gene: TRBV7-2; CDR3nt: TGTGCCAGCAGCGCCCGACTAGCGGGATTGAACACCGGGGAGCTGTTTTTT; CDR3aa: CASSARLAGLNTGELFF
d_gene: -; abundance: few; len: 14; j_gene: TRBJ1-4; v_gene: TRBV6-1; CDR3nt: TGTGCCAGCAGGCGCGACCCCCTCGAGGAAAAACTGTTTTTT; CDR3aa: CASRRDPLEEKLFF
d_gene: TRBD1; abundance: few; len: 15; j_gene: TRBJ1-4; v_gene: TRBV4-3; CDR3nt: TGCGCCAGCAGCTCCGGGACAGGGAAAAATGAAAAACTGTTTTTT; CDR3aa: CASSSGTGKNEKLFF